This entry lists 29 T cell receptor beta chains sequenced from one sample in a study of shared clonotypes between healthy human individuals. The data were produced by immunoSEQ multiplex PCR, yet TCRdb's version contains in-frame clones alone and is incomplete. The sample lists roughly 1 million clones; approximately 70% were seen once. Specimen: memory CD4+ T cells sorted from blood. As to subset: CD45RA-negative fraction. The receptors shown here come from a man between 18 and 35 years old in good health.

V and J are TRBV9 and TRBJ1-2, with unresolved D. CDR1 SGDLS and CDR2 YYNGEE come from the germline V gene. The ends were cut back, 0 bases at V and 8 bases at J, with 14 bases in the middle. The CDR3 contains 14 residues. CDR3 residues: CASSVESREAGYTF. The CDR3, as DNA: TGTGCCAGCAGCGTAGAGTCGAGGGAAGCCGGCTACACCTTC.

The chain combines TRBV4-1 with TRBJ2-5, with 9 bases that match TRBD2. Trimming at V came to 2 bases and at J to 0 bases, leaving 7 bases not matched to a gene. This CDR3 contains 17 residues. Germline CDR1 MGHRA, CDR2 YSYEKL. CDR3 nucleotides: TGCGCCAGCAGCCAACGACGACTAGCGGAGGACCAAGAGACCCAGTACTTC. Amino acids: CASSQRRLAEDQETQYF.

This clone showed up just once. The gene calls are TRBV27 and TRBJ1-6; unclear D gene. V lost 4 bases to trimming and J lost 5 bases, with 9 bases between them. CDR3 length equals 14 residues. CDR1 is MNHEY and CDR2 is SMNVEV in the germline V gene (reference sequence). As DNA, the CDR3 is TGTGCCAGCAGTTCGACGGTGAATAATTCACCCCTCCACTTT. Protein: CASSSTVNNSPLHF.

This clone was detected once. This chain uses TRBV6-5 with TRBJ2-3, with 7 bases matching TRBD1. Germline assignment: CDR1 MNHEY and CDR2 SVGAGI. The CDR3 spans 13 residues. V was pared by 6 bases and J by 3 bases, with 3 bases of the junction left unmatched. The CDR3 bases are TGTGCCAGCAGGGGACAGTTTACAGATACGCAGTATTTT. Protein: CASRGQFTDTQYF.

The V call is TRBV7-9, the J call TRBJ1-1; D gene ambiguous. The length of the CDR3 is 11 residues. In germline, CDR1 is SEHNR, CDR2 FQNEAQ (reference sequence). Trimming left V 7 bases short and J 1 base short, with 4 bases between. CDR3 DNA sequence: TGTGCCAGCACCCAGAACACTGAAGCTTTCTTT. Its protein is CASTQNTEAFF.

This clone was seen more than once but under ten times. This chain uses TRBV10-3 with TRBJ2-3; 8 bases fit TRBD1. The V gene end was trimmed by 7 bases and the J gene end by 2 bases; junction bases not matched to a gene: 5. Germline V gene sequence: CDR1 ENHRY, CDR2 SYGVKD. The CDR3 has 14 residues. The CDR3 sequence: CAITPTGDTDTQYF. The CDR3 DNA is TGTGCCATCACCCCGACAGGGGACACAGATACGCAGTATTTT.

The chain couples TRBV5-4 to TRBJ2-2, with a possible D match to TRBD2 (5 bases). Trimming pared 1 base from V and 6 bases from J, leaving 7 bases between. This CDR3 comprises 13 residues. The V gene's germline CDR1 is SGHNT and CDR2 YYREEE (reference sequence). CDR3 in DNA: TGTGCCAGCAGCTTGTACGGGGCCGGGGAGCTGTTTTTT. This gives the protein CASSLYGAGELFF.

The chain recombines TRBV7-2 with TRBJ2-7; TRBD2 agrees at 9 bases. This CDR3 has 14 amino acids. Trimming cost V 8 bases and J 8 bases; bases outside gene matches: 13. The germline CDR1 and CDR2 sequences are SGHTA and FQGNSA. The chain's CDR3 is CASLNGSGSGKQYF. Here the CDR3 DNA reads TGTGCCAGCCTAAACGGTAGCGGGAGTGGAAAGCAGTACTTC.

This clone came up once. This sequence joins TRBV5-4 and TRBJ1-2; 10 positions match TRBD1. The junction had 7 bases not matched to a gene; V was cut back by 4 bases and J by 4 bases. The CDR3 runs to 15 residues. Germline assignment: CDR1 SGHNT and CDR2 YYREEE (reference sequence). The CDR3 coding sequence is TGTGCCAGCAGCGAGGGACAGGGGAAGGTCTATGGCTACACCTTC. This sequence encodes CASSEGQGKVYGYTF.

This clone was recorded a few times. The CDR3 region is CASSLDRVGNQPQHF. The CDR3 nucleotides are TGTGCCAGCAGCTTAGACAGGGTAGGCAATCAGCCCCAGCATTTT. The chain couples TRBV7-3 to TRBJ1-5, with TRBD1 matching over 7 bases. CDR3 length equals 15 residues. Germline V gives CDR1 SGHTA, CDR2 FQGTGA. J lost 2 bases, V lost 2 bases, and 3 bases had no gene match.

This clone appeared a single time. The rearrangement links TRBV7-9 to TRBJ2-7; unclear D gene. CDR1 and CDR2 from the germline V gene are SEHNR and FQNEAQ (reference sequence). V was shortened by 1 base and J by 3 bases, with 10 bases between the two germline ends. CDR3 length: 14 residues. CDR3 in DNA: TGTGCCAGCAGCTTAGGTGCCCAGAACTACGAGCAGTACTTC. Translating it yields CASSLGAQNYEQYF.

The chain combines TRBV4-1 with TRBJ1-2, with 10 bases lining up with TRBD1. There are 19 residues in the CDR3. Unmatched junction bases numbered 14, after V lost 0 bases and J lost 4 bases. CDR1 and CDR2 from the germline V gene are MGHRA and YSYEKL. CDR3 in amino acids: CASSQDRLGQGRRSYGYTF. CDR3 bases: TGCGCCAGCAGCCAAGACCGATTGGGACAGGGGCGAAGGTCCTATGGCTACACCTTC.

This clone was observed a single time. The V call is TRBV7-8, the J call TRBJ2-5; 8 bases agree with TRBD1. The CDR3 runs to 16 residues. J was trimmed by 5 bases and V by 0 bases; bases with no gene match: 8. Germline assignment: CDR1 SGHVS and CDR2 FQNEAQ. CDR3 coding DNA: TGTGCCAGCAGCTTAGCTTTCGCAGGGGGCGCGGAGACCCAGTACTTC. Encoded protein: CASSLAFAGGAETQYF.

This clone was seen more than once but under ten times. The chain employs TRBV28 and TRBJ1-5; 9 positions match TRBD1. The germline gives CDR1 MDHEN, CDR2 SYDVKM. The CDR3 contains 14 residues. V lost 7 bases and J lost 4; bases outside the gene matches: 5. In DNA, the CDR3 is TGTGCCAGCAACCCCGGACAGGGGAATCAGCCCCAGCATTTT. Its protein product is CASNPGQGNQPQHF.

The chain employs TRBV5-4 and TRBJ2-3, with D perhaps matching TRBD2 (5 bases). Trimming removed 0 bases at V and 1 base at J, with 9 bases between. The CDR3 totals 15 residues. In germline, CDR1 is SGHNT, CDR2 YYREEE (reference sequence). The CDR3 is CASSLEGSGTDTQYF. The CDR3 region has the DNA TGTGCCAGCAGCTTGGAAGGTAGCGGCACAGATACGCAGTATTTT.

The V call is TRBV28, the J call TRBJ2-3; no definite D call. The germline CDR1 and CDR2 sequences are MDHEN and SYDVKM. The CDR3 has 14 residues. Trimming took off 3 bases at V and 4 bases at J, with 11 bases between the two ends. The DNA of the CDR3 is TGTGCCAGCAGTTTCGCGCAAATATCAGATACGCAGTATTTT. Residues: CASSFAQISDTQYF.

The V call is TRBV18, the J call TRBJ2-3; maybe TRBD2 (6 bases). The CDR3 is made up of 14 amino acids. The germline V gene encodes CDR1 KGHSH and CDR2 LQKENI. V lost 3 bases and J 4 bases, leaving 11 bases between the germline ends. For the CDR3, the DNA is TGTGCCAGCTCACCCGGCGGGGTATCAGATACGCAGTATTTT. It yields the protein CASSPGGVSDTQYF.

The chain carries TRBV4-1 and TRBJ2-7; D might be TRBD1 or TRBD2, each matching 5 bases. From germline, CDR1 is MGHRA and CDR2 YSYEKL. The CDR3 totals 13 residues. With 5 bases removed from V and 3 bases from J, the gap between germline ends came to 11 bases. The CDR3 DNA sequence: TGCGCCAGCAGCAGGGACCAATTCTACGAGCAGTACTTC. It translates to CASSRDQFYEQYF.

V gene TRBV2 combines with J gene TRBJ2-1; D is unresolved. Germline-derived CDR1 and CDR2 are SNHLY and FYNNEI. The CDR3 spans 14 residues. The V end lost 2 bases, the J end lost 0 bases, and 5 bases lay between the germline ends. The CDR3 DNA is TGTGCCAGCAGTGAACTAGTCTCCTACAATGAGCAGTTCTTC. Its protein product is CASSELVSYNEQFF.

V and J are TRBV11-3 and TRBJ2-1, with TRBD2 matching 11 bases. J was trimmed by 0 bases and V by 2 bases; bases with no gene match: 6. This CDR3 region has 18 residues. The germline gives CDR1 SGHNT, CDR2 YENEEA. The CDR3 sequence is CASSLNRTSGSSYNEQFF. DNA of the CDR3: TGTGCCAGCAGCTTAAATAGAACTAGCGGGAGCTCCTACAATGAGCAGTTCTTC.

This clone was observed many times. V usage is TRBV9 and J usage is TRBJ1-2; D unresolved. V lost 3 bases and J lost 4, with 10 bases in between. The CDR3 has 13 amino acids. Germline V lookup: CDR1 SGDLS, CDR2 YYNGEE. CDR3 nucleotide sequence: TGTGCCAGCAGCGCCGTGCCATTCTATGGCTACACCTTC. Amino acid sequence: CASSAVPFYGYTF.

For this clone: Additional DNA sequences in this sample encode the identical CDR3. This rearrangement joins TRBV7-2 to TRBJ2-2; the D gene is possibly TRBD2 (6 bases). This CDR3 region has 14 residues. V lost 6 bases and J lost 2, with 10 bases in between. Germline V gives CDR1 SGHTA, CDR2 FQGNSA. The CDR3 sequence is CASSPRGNTGELFF. The CDR3 coding sequence is TGTGCCAGCAGTCCGCGGGGCAACACCGGGGAGCTGTTTTTT.

Regarding this clone: This may arise from a read error, as a much more abundant clone is one base away. This chain connects TRBV2 to TRBJ1-4, with unresolved D. The V gene lost 2 bases and the J gene lost 5 bases, with 6 bases spanning the gap. This CDR3 spans 13 amino acids. CDR1 is SNHLY and CDR2 is FYNNEI in the germline V gene. DNA for the CDR3: TGTGCCAGCAGTGAACGGGAGAATGAAAAACTGTTTTTT. Translating gives CASSERENEKLFF.

The genes are TRBV6-5 and TRBJ2-2; maybe TRBD2 (5 bases). V shed 4 bases and J shed 6 bases, with 15 bases lying between them. The CDR3 extends over 15 amino acids. Germline V lookup: CDR1 MNHEY, CDR2 SVGAGI. The CDR3 is CASSSAGLGPGELFF. Written as DNA, the CDR3 is TGTGCCAGCAGTTCGGCGGGCCTGGGTCCCGGGGAGCTGTTTTTT.

This clone occurred a few times. The V and J genes are TRBV28 and TRBJ1-6; no clear D gene. The CDR3 is 14 amino acids. The germline V and J ends were trimmed by 7 bases and 0 bases, with 7 bases remaining between them. The germline V gene has CDR1 MDHEN and CDR2 SYDVKM. For the CDR3, the DNA is TGTGCCAGCACGATAAGCTCCTATAATTCACCCCTCCACTTT. It is translated as CASTISSYNSPLHF.

Comments on this clone: This sample includes further DNA sequences coding for the same CDR3. The rearrangement uses TRBV28 and TRBJ1-2; 7 bases are a match to TRBD1. There are 13 residues in the CDR3. The V gene end was trimmed by 5 bases and the J gene end by 2 bases; junction bases not matched to a gene: 2. Germline V gives CDR1 MDHEN, CDR2 SYDVKM. The CDR3 loop is CASSAGQNYGYTF. In nucleotides, the CDR3 is TGTGCCAGCAGTGCGGGACAGAACTATGGCTACACCTTC.

The chain recombines TRBV4-1 with TRBJ2-1, with 12 bases aligning to TRBD1. Germline-derived CDR1 and CDR2 are MGHRA and YSYEKL. Trimming cost V 4 bases and J 7 bases; bases outside gene matches: 2. The CDR3 is 14 residues long. CDR3 region: CASSRDRGQNEQFF. The CDR3 nucleotides read TGCGCCAGCAGCCGGGACAGGGGGCAGAATGAGCAGTTCTTC.

The chain combines TRBV19 with TRBJ2-4; D could derive from TRBD1 or TRBD2 (5 bases each). CDR3 length: 15 residues. The ends were cut back, 1 base at V and 3 bases at J, with 10 bases in the middle. CDR1 LNHDA and CDR2 SQIVND come from the germline V gene (reference sequence). The DNA for the CDR3 is TGTGCCAGTAGTATAGGGGGGACCCTCAAAAACATTCAGTACTTC. Its translation: CASSIGGTLKNIQYF.

This chain connects TRBV30 to TRBJ1-6; unclear D gene. CDR1 and CDR2 (germline): GTSNPN, SVGIG (reference sequence). The CDR3 totals 13 residues. V was shortened by 5 bases and J by 5 bases, with 10 bases between the two germline ends. Here the CDR3 DNA reads TGTGCCTGGGGTAGACGGAATAATTCACCCCTCCACTTT. Translating gives CAWGRRNNSPLHF.